This T cell receptor beta chain was documented in a study of blood T cell repertoires in COVID-19. About the research overall: The cDNA or gDNA used as material had been derived from T cells, B-cell-depleted T cells, or PBMCs.

CDR1 and CDR2 (germline): MNHEY, SMNVEV (reference sequence). With V trimmed by 6 bases and J by 5 bases, 7 bases remained unmatched. This CDR3 contains 14 residues. In the authors' workflow: Reference gene primers were amplified, and this amplification served to estimate nucleated cell counts. Sequencing used immunoSEQ multiplex PCR; TCRdb keeps in-frame clones, though not all of them. Clone size and the V and J calls come from that table; the DNA yielded D and trimming. The repertoire has about 140,000 clones, 70% to 90% of them found once; the top ten carry roughly 11%. Material for sequencing was peripheral blood. This chain links TRBV27 with TRBJ1-2, with TRBD1 matching 9 bases. The receptor was isolated from a woman of 80 years or more with acute or convalescent COVID-19. The CDR3 DNA follows: TGTGCCAGCAGCACAGGGGGCGGTCGGTATGGCTACACCTTC. Residues: CASSTGGGRYGYTF.